This is a list of T cell receptor beta chains from one sample in a study of CD8 T cells in ankylosing spondylitis. TCRdb used MiXCR to reprocess the 5' RACE reads, holding one entry per CDR3 protein. The sample has fewer than 750,000 distinct CDR3 sequences; 15% to 20% are singletons. Sequencing was performed on blood, either unsorted or a sorted T cell fraction (not recorded which). The receptor set was obtained from a male donor with ankylosing spondylitis. Both conserved end residues are part of each CDR3. A D gene is named only where the DNA matches it firmly. Clone size is given for some rows only: seen once, a few or many times, or a class if the clone is expanded.

cdr3_length: 16; clone_size: -; j_call: TRBJ2-1; d_call: -; v_call: TRBV19; cdr3_nt: TGTGCCAGTAGTATAGATCGCGGGGGCCCAAACAATGAGCAGTTCTTC; cdr3_aa: CASSIDRGGPNNEQFF
cdr3_length: 14; clone_size: -; j_call: TRBJ1-5; d_call: -; v_call: TRBV12-3/TRBV12-4; cdr3_nt: TGTGCCAGCAGTTTCAGGCCAGGGATTCAGCCCCAGCATTTT; cdr3_aa: CASSFRPGIQPQHF
cdr3_length: 13; clone_size: -; j_call: TRBJ1-1; d_call: -; v_call: TRBV19; cdr3_nt: TGTGCCAGTAGTCGGGAGGGACGAACTGAAGCTTTCTTT; cdr3_aa: CASSREGRTEAFF
cdr3_length: 20; clone_size: -; j_call: TRBJ2-7; d_call: TRBD2; v_call: TRBV12-3/TRBV12-4; cdr3_nt: TGTGCCAGCAGTGCCCAACACCCGGGACTAGCGGGACATAAACCCTACGAGCAGTACTTC; cdr3_aa: CASSAQHPGLAGHKPYEQYF
cdr3_length: 15; clone_size: -; j_call: TRBJ1-2; d_call: TRBD1; v_call: TRBV9; cdr3_nt: TGTGCCAGCAGCGCCTGGTCAGGGGGTCCCTATGGCTACACCTTC; cdr3_aa: CASSAWSGGPYGYTF
cdr3_length: 17; clone_size: few; j_call: TRBJ2-2; d_call: -; v_call: TRBV24-1; cdr3_nt: TGTGCCACCAGTGGTCATACAGGGATTTCGGACACCGGGGAGCTGTTTTTT; cdr3_aa: CATSGHTGISDTGELFF
cdr3_length: 15; clone_size: many; j_call: TRBJ2-2; d_call: TRBD1; v_call: TRBV29-1; cdr3_nt: TGCAGCGCCAGAGGGGGCGGCACGAACACCGGGGAGCTGTTTTTT; cdr3_aa: CSARGGGTNTGELFF
cdr3_length: 15; clone_size: few; j_call: TRBJ1-3; d_call: TRBD1; v_call: TRBV10-3; cdr3_nt: TGTGCCATCAGTTCGGCCGGGACAGGGGGAAACACCATATATTTT; cdr3_aa: CAISSAGTGGNTIYF
cdr3_length: 14; clone_size: -; j_call: TRBJ2-5; d_call: TRBD1; v_call: TRBV10-3; cdr3_nt: TGTGCCATCAGTGACGCAGGGGGCCAAGAGACCCAGTACTTC; cdr3_aa: CAISDAGGQETQYF
cdr3_length: 16; clone_size: few; j_call: TRBJ2-1; d_call: -; v_call: TRBV24-1; cdr3_nt: TGTGCCACCAGTGGTCACGGGTTCGGGGGCAAGGATGAGCAGTTCTTC; cdr3_aa: CATSGHGFGGKDEQFF
cdr3_length: 15; clone_size: -; j_call: TRBJ2-7; d_call: TRBD2; v_call: TRBV12-3/TRBV12-4; cdr3_nt: TGTGCCAGCAGTTTATGGAGCGGGGGGGGAGGCGAGCAGTACTTC; cdr3_aa: CASSLWSGGGGEQYF
cdr3_length: 16; clone_size: -; j_call: TRBJ2-3; d_call: TRBD2; v_call: TRBV7-2; cdr3_nt: TGTGCCAGCAGCCCCCAGGCGGGAGGGCCAGTGGATACGCAGTATTTT; cdr3_aa: CASSPQAGGPVDTQYF
cdr3_length: 13; clone_size: many; j_call: TRBJ2-1; d_call: TRBD2; v_call: TRBV29-1; cdr3_nt: TGCAGCGTCAGAGCGGGAGGGCCCAATGAGCAGTTCTTC; cdr3_aa: CSVRAGGPNEQFF
cdr3_length: 14; clone_size: few; j_call: TRBJ2-3; d_call: -; v_call: TRBV12-3/TRBV12-4; cdr3_nt: TGTGCCAGCAGTTCTCTTTCCACGGGGTACATGCAGTATTTT; cdr3_aa: CASSSLSTGYMQYF
cdr3_length: 16; clone_size: once; j_call: TRBJ2-2; d_call: TRBD2; v_call: TRBV9; cdr3_nt: TGTGCCAGCAGCGCGGGACTAGTCACGAACACCGGGGAGCTGTTTTTT; cdr3_aa: CASSAGLVTNTGELFF
cdr3_length: 15; clone_size: few; j_call: TRBJ2-2; d_call: TRBD1; v_call: TRBV4-2; cdr3_nt: TGTGCCAGCAGCCCCGGGACAGCGCACACCGGGGAGCTGTTTTTT; cdr3_aa: CASSPGTAHTGELFF
cdr3_length: 16; clone_size: few; j_call: TRBJ2-1; d_call: -; v_call: TRBV27; cdr3_nt: TGTGCCAGCAGTTACGGACAGCCAGGTGTCTACAATGAGCAGTTCTTC; cdr3_aa: CASSYGQPGVYNEQFF
cdr3_length: 15; clone_size: few; j_call: TRBJ2-2; d_call: -; v_call: TRBV13; cdr3_nt: TGTGCCAGCAGCTGGGGGAGGTCGTCCACCGGGGAGCTGTTTTTT; cdr3_aa: CASSWGRSSTGELFF
cdr3_length: 15; clone_size: -; j_call: TRBJ1-4; d_call: -; v_call: TRBV6-1; cdr3_nt: TGTGCCAGCAGTGAGCCTGCCGGGGGGTTTGAAAAACTGTTTTTT; cdr3_aa: CASSEPAGGFEKLFF
cdr3_length: 15; clone_size: -; j_call: TRBJ2-7; d_call: TRBD1; v_call: TRBV5-1; cdr3_nt: TGCGCCAGCAGCCGTTGGACAGGTCGATTGTACGAGCAGTACTTC; cdr3_aa: CASSRWTGRLYEQYF
cdr3_length: 15; clone_size: -; j_call: TRBJ1-4; d_call: -; v_call: TRBV18; cdr3_nt: TGTGCCAGCTCACCAGCCCGAGGGGAAGGGGAAAAACTGTTTTTT; cdr3_aa: CASSPARGEGEKLFF
cdr3_length: 12; clone_size: many; j_call: TRBJ2-1; d_call: -; v_call: TRBV4-1; cdr3_nt: TGTGCCAGCTCACCTCAGGGATCTGAGCAGTTCTTC; cdr3_aa: CASSPQGSEQFF